The next 17 T cell receptor beta chains were all read from a single sample in a study of blood T cell repertoires in COVID-19. The data were produced by immunoSEQ multiplex PCR, yet TCRdb's version contains in-frame clones alone and is incomplete. The sample has tens of thousands of clones, roughly nine tenths seen once; the top ten hold 17%. The sample comprised peripheral blood. The receptors derive from an elderly man in a cohort sampled during active COVID-19.

The rearrangement links TRBV7-2 to TRBJ2-3; 9 bases map to TRBD1. The CDR3 contains 15 residues. CDR1 is SGHTA, CDR2 FQGNSA, per germline. V lost 1 base and J lost 4; bases outside the gene matches: 3. CDR3 amino acids: CASSLDRGRPDTQYF. In DNA, the CDR3 is TGTGCCAGCAGCTTAGACAGGGGGCGCCCAGATACGCAGTATTTT.

The CDR3 loop is CASSPLPRGAHEQYV. The CDR3 DNA reads TGTGCCAGCTCACCACTCCCACGGGGGGCCCACGAGCAGTACGTC. V and J are TRBV18 and TRBJ2-7, with a weak D call TRBD2 (7 bases). The ends were cut back, 1 base at V and 5 bases at J, with 15 bases in the middle. The V gene's germline CDR1 is KGHSH and CDR2 LQKENI. The CDR3 covers 15 residues.

This chain connects TRBV5-4 to TRBJ2-1; TRBD1 matches at 9 bases. CDR3 length: 15 residues. CDR1 and CDR2 from the germline V gene are SGHNT and YYREEE (reference sequence). J gave up 4 bases and V 5 bases, and 7 bases lay outside the gene matches. In nucleotides, the CDR3 is TGTGCCAGCAGAATGGACAGGGGTCCTTACAATGAGCAGTTCTTC. Its protein product is CASRMDRGPYNEQFF.

The V call is TRBV29-1, the J call TRBJ2-1; D perhaps matches TRBD1 (5 bases). This CDR3 has 12 amino acids. V lost 3 bases to trimming and J lost 7 bases, with 10 bases between them. Germline CDR1 is SQVTM and CDR2 is ANQGSEA. The CDR3 DNA sequence: TGCAGCGTTGATCAGGGCCCTAATGAGCAGTTCTTC. As protein: CSVDQGPNEQFF.

The rearrangement links TRBV2 to TRBJ1-1; no clear D gene. Trimming cost V 6 bases and J 7 bases, with 9 bases left between them. The CDR3 has 11 amino acids. Per germline, CDR1 SNHLY and CDR2 FYNNEI. This CDR3 is CASRGYIEAFF. CDR3 bases: TGTGCCAGCAGGGGCTATATTGAAGCTTTCTTT.

This clone was picked up one time. The chain's CDR3 is CASSQWGQQETQYF. DNA of the CDR3: TGTGCCAGCAGCCAATGGGGACAGCAAGAGACCCAGTACTTC. The rearrangement uses TRBV3-1 (or the pseudogene TRBV3-2) and TRBJ2-5, with 7 bases lining up with TRBD1. The CDR3 extends over 14 amino acids. The germline CDR1 and CDR2 sequences are LGHDT and YNNKEL (reference sequence). V shed 2 bases, J shed 2 bases, and the junction held 2 bases outside the gene matches.

J is TRBJ2-1 and V is TRBV4-2; 10 positions agree with TRBD2. V was pared by 0 bases and J by 8 bases, with 16 bases of the junction left unmatched. Germline V gives CDR1 LGHNA, CDR2 YNFKEQ. This CDR3 is 19 amino acids long. As DNA, the CDR3 is TGTGCCAGCAGCCAAGATAGTGGGGCTAGCGGGGGTCTGAAGTATGAGCAGTTCTTC. Translated, it gives CASSQDSGASGGLKYEQFF.

The chain has TRBV27 and TRBJ2-1; weak D call: TRBD1 (6 bases). V was shortened by 5 bases and J by 7 bases, with 9 bases between the two germline ends. The CDR3 has 12 amino acids. CDR1 is MNHEY and CDR2 is SMNVEV in the germline V gene (reference sequence). The CDR3 sequence is CASSPQGNEQFF. The CDR3 coding sequence is TGTGCCAGCAGTCCCCAGGGGAATGAGCAGTTCTTC.

The CDR3 nucleotides are TGTGCCAGCAGCGAGGGACTAGCGGACTACGAGCAGTACGTC. It is translated as CASSEGLADYEQYV. The chain links TRBV7-8 to TRBJ2-7; 11 bases agree with TRBD2. CDR1 SGHVS and CDR2 FQNEAQ come from the germline V gene. This CDR3 contains 14 residues. V shed 5 bases, J shed 3 bases, and the junction held 3 bases outside the gene matches.

The chain uses TRBV9 and TRBJ1-6, with 8 bases lining up with TRBD1. The germline CDR1 and CDR2 sequences are SGDLS and YYNGEE. CDR3 size: 15 residues. V lost 0 bases, J lost 9 bases, and 5 bases stayed unmatched. CDR3: CASSVEDRGGSPLHF. Written as DNA, the CDR3 is TGTGCCAGCAGCGTAGAAGACAGGGGCGGTTCACCCCTCCACTTT.

This clone has just a few counts. The chain employs TRBV5-6 and TRBJ2-5; 10 bases agree with TRBD1. The germline V gene encodes CDR1 SGHDT and CDR2 YYEEEE. The junction had 5 bases not matched to a gene; V was cut back by 4 bases and J by 5 bases. The CDR3 consists of 14 residues. CDR3: CASSDDRGHETQYF. The DNA for the CDR3 is TGTGCCAGCAGCGATGACAGGGGGCACGAGACCCAGTACTTC.

The V gene is TRBV7-2, the J gene TRBJ2-7, with 7 bases that match TRBD2. V was pared by 5 bases and J by 3 bases, with 7 bases of the junction left unmatched. The CDR3 covers 14 residues. Germline V gene data show CDR1 as SGHTA and CDR2 as FQGNSA. The CDR3 loop reads CASSLPGGSYEQYF. CDR3 in DNA: TGTGCCAGCAGCCTCCCCGGCGGGAGCTACGAGCAGTACTTC.

The rearrangement joins TRBV7-2 to TRBJ2-5; 9 bases line up with TRBD2. The V gene's germline CDR1 is SGHTA and CDR2 FQGNSA. This CDR3 comprises 15 residues. Trimming at V came to 1 base and at J to 3 bases, leaving 3 bases not matched to a gene. CDR3 sequence: CASSLGAGGKETQYF. The CDR3, as DNA: TGTGCCAGCAGCTTAGGCGCGGGGGGGAAAGAGACCCAGTACTTC.

V gene TRBV27 combines with J gene TRBJ2-7, with 8 bases matching TRBD1. Germline CDR1 is MNHEY and CDR2 is SMNVEV (reference sequence). V shed 8 bases, J shed 2 bases, and the junction held 5 bases outside the gene matches. The CDR3 is 13 amino acids. CDR3 amino acids: CASARTGPYEQYF. CDR3 bases: TGTGCCAGCGCCCGGACAGGGCCCTACGAGCAGTACTTC.

The gene calls are TRBV27 and TRBJ1-1; D unresolved. Germline V gives CDR1 MNHEY, CDR2 SMNVEV (reference sequence). The V end was cut by 3 bases, the J end by 0 bases, with 8 bases between. This CDR3 has 14 amino acids. CDR3 in amino acids: CASSFTVMNTEAFF. The CDR3 DNA follows: TGTGCCAGCAGTTTTACGGTCATGAACACTGAAGCTTTCTTT.

In nucleotides, the CDR3 is TGTGCCAGCAGTGAAGGTGCAGGGAATAATTCACCCCTCCACTTT. It codes for CASSEGAGNNSPLHF. The chain joins TRBV7-9 to TRBJ1-6, with a tentative D call TRBD1 (5 bases). Trimming left V 6 bases short and J 5 bases short, with 14 bases between. CDR1 and CDR2 (germline): SEHNR, FQNEAQ (reference sequence). The length of the CDR3 is 15 residues.

This chain joins TRBV5-4 and TRBJ2-5; 7 bases match TRBD2. The CDR3 has 15 residues. Germline-derived CDR1 and CDR2 are SGHNT and YYREEE (reference sequence). Trimming removed 7 bases from V and 2 bases from J; junction bases left unmatched: 11. CDR3 DNA sequence: TGTGCCAGCTTCCCCAAGAGCGGGGCACAAGAGACCCAGTACTTC. It is translated as CASFPKSGAQETQYF.